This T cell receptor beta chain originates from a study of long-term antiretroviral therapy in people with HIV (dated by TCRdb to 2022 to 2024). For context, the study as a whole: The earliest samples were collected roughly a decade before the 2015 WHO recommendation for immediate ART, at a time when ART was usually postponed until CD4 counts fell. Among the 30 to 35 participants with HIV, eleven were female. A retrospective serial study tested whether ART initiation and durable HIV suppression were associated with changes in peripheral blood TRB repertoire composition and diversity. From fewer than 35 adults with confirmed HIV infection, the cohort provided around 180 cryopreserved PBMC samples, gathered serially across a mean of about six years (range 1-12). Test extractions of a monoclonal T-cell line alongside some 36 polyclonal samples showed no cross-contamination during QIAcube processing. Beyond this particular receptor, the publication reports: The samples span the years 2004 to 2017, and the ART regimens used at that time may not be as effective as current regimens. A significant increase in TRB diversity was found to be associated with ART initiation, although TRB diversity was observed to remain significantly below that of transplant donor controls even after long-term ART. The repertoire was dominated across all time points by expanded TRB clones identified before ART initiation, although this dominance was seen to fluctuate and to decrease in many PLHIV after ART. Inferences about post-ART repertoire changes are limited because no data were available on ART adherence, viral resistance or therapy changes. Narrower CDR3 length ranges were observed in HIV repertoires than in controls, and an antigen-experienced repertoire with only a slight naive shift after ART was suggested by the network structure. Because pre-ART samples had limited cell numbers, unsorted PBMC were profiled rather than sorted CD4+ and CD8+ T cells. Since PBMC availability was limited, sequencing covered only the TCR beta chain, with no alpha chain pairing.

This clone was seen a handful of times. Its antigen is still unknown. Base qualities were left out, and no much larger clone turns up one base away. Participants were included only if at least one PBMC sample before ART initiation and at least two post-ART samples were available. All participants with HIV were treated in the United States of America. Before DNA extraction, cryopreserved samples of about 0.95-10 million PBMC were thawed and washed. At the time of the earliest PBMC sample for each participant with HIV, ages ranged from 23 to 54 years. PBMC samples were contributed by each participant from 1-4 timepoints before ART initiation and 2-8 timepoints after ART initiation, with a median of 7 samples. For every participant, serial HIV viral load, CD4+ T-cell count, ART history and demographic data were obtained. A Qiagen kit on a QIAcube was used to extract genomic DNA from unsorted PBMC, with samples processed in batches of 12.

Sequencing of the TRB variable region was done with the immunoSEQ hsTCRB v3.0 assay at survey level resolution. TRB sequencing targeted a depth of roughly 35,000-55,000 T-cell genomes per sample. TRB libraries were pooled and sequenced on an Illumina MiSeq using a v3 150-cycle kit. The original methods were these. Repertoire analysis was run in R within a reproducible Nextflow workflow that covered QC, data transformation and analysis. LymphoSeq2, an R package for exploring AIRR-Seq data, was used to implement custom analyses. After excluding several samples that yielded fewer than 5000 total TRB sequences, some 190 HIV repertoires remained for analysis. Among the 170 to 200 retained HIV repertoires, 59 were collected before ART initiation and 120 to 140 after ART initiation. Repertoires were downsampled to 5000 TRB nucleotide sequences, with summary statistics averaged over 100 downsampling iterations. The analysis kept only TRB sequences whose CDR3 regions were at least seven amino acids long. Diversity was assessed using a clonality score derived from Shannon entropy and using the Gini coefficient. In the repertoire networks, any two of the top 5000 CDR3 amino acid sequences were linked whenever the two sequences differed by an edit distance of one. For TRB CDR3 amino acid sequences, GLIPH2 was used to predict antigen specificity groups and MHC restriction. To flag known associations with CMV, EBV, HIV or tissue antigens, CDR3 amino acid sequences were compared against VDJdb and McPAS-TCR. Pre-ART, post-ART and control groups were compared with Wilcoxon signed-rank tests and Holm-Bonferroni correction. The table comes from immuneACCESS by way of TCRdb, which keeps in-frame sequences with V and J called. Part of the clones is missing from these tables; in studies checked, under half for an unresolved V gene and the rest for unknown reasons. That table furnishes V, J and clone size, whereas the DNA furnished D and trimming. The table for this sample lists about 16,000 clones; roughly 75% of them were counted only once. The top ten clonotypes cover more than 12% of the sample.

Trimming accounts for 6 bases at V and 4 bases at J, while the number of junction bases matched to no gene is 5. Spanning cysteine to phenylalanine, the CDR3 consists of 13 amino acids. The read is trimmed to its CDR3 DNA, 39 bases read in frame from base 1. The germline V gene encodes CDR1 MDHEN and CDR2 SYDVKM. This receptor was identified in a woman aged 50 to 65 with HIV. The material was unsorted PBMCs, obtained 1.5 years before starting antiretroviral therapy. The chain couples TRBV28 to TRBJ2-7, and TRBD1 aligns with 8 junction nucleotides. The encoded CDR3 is CASSGTGGYEQYF. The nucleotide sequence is TGTGCCAGCAGCGGGACAGGTGGTTACGAGCAGTACTTC.